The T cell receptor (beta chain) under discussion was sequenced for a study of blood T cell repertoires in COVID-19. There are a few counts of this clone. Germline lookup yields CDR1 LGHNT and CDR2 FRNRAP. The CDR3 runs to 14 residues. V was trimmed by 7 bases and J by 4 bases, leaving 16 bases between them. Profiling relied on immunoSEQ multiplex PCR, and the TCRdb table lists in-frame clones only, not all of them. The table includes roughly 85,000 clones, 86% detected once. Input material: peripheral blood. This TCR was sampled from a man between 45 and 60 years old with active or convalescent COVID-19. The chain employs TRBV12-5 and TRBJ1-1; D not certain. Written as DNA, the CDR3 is TGTGCTAGTGCCTTAGAGGTCGAAAGCACTGAAGCTTTCTTT. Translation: CASALEVESTEAFF.